This T cell receptor beta chain was captured in a study of cytomegalovirus exposure and HLA in healthy donors. On the study more broadly: When 350 to 500 donors were genotyped, about 80% of them were found to fall in the Caucasian-associated ancestry cluster. Study-wide results and limits: In a later analysis, an Asian-associated ancestry cluster reportedly showed fewer N-insertions than the approximately 620-donor mean. Cytomegalovirus-associated TCR beta chains were listed, numbering roughly 150.

Donors were ostensibly healthy at sampling, although undocumented immune exposures were probable. Germline-derived CDR1 and CDR2 are MDHEN and SYDVKM. Trimming shortened V by 10 bases and J by 2 bases, and 11 bases separated the two germline ends. The CDR3 spans 12 residues. It was with 60 Vbeta and 13 Jbeta primers that the PCR ran. Some clones are missing from TCRdb's copy, which holds only in-frame ones; the method was immunoSEQ multiplex PCR. Here the sample spans tens of thousands of clones, over 70% being singletons. Concerning this clone itself: What it binds is not known.

This clonotype was obtained from a male donor in good health and CMV-seronegative. The chain uses TRBV28 and TRBJ1-2; a weak D match, TRBD1 (5 bases). Material for sequencing was PBMCs. The CDR3 DNA is TGTGCCAACGGGGGGGGGAACTATGGCTACACCTTC. Translation gives CANGGGNYGYTF.